This T cell receptor beta chain stems from a study of cytomegalovirus exposure and HLA in healthy donors. As for this clone: What it recognizes is unknown.

CDR3 length: 14 residues. From germline, CDR1 is SGHAT and CDR2 FQDESV (reference sequence). V lost 8 bases, J lost 0 bases, and 11 bases lay in between. PCR involved 60 Vbeta and 13 Jbeta primers. Clones were sequenced by immunoSEQ multiplex PCR, and TCRdb holds only the in-frame ones, with some missing. In the table there are a few hundred thousand clones, more than 60% of which are singletons. Whole-study results and caveats: Across donors, sequencing depth was assumed by presence/absence analyses to be roughly uniform.

The source of this sequence is an older woman in good health and CMV-seropositive. This chain joins TRBV11-1 and TRBJ2-1; D may be TRBD2 (6 bases). Sequencing input: PBMCs. CDR3 nucleotide sequence: TGTGCCAGCGGAGGGCGGGACTCCTACAATGAGCAGTTCTTC. Translating it yields CASGGRDSYNEQFF.